Sequencing of this TCR beta chain was carried out in a study of T cells after yellow fever vaccination. About the study: It was SMART-Seq v4 Ultra Low Input that prepared the fractions with low cell numbers.

TCRdb re-analysed the 5' RACE reads in MiXCR, keeping a single row per CDR3 protein. The sample has fewer than 500,000 distinct CDR3 sequences; approximately 19% are singletons. Whole-study findings and limits: Repertoires obtained by FACS sorting could include abundant clonotypes that entered as contaminants from the bulk population. Overall, a small share of clonotypes was seen in both CD4 and CD8 compartments. Post-booster samples contained most primary-vaccination clones (about 96% CD4, around 89% CD8).

Per germline, CDR1 SGHRS and CDR2 YFSETQ. The V and J ends lost 4 bases and 7 bases respectively, with 18 bases between them. The CDR3 has 14 residues. Concerning this clonotype: Its antigen remains unknown.

The chain links TRBV5-1 to TRBJ2-7, with D tentatively TRBD2 (5 bases). The sample was PBMCs, taken before the yellow fever booster vaccination. The source is a man younger than 30 who received the YFV17D yellow fever vaccine. CDR3 in DNA: TGCGCCAGCAGCCCTGACGGGGATTCGGTTGAGCAGTACGTC. This translates into CASSPDGDSVEQYV.